This T cell receptor (beta chain) stems from a study of cytomegalovirus exposure and HLA in healthy donors. The PCR employed 60 Vbeta primers together with 13 Jbeta primers. TCRdb keeps only in-frame clones here, not all; method: immunoSEQ multiplex PCR. This sample carries about 79,000 clones, with approximately 4.2% going to the ten biggest clones. Study-wide findings and caveats: Cytomegalovirus association was assigned to approximately 160 TCR beta chains.

Of note for this clone: Its antigen is undetermined.

Germline CDR1 SGHRS, CDR2 YFSETQ. Germline trimming cut 0 bases from V and 8 bases from J; bases unmatched to any gene: 14. CDR3 size: 18 residues. The source is a young man in good health and CMV-seronegative. The rearrangement uses TRBV5-1 and TRBJ2-1, with 10 nucleotides matching TRBD2. Specimen: PBMCs. As DNA, the CDR3 is TGCGCCAGCAGCTTGGTCCGTCTAGCGGGAGATATTTGGGATGAGCAGTTCTTC. This encodes CASSLVRLAGDIWDEQFF.